This T cell receptor beta chain appears in the sequencing data of a study of blood T cell repertoires in COVID-19 (dated by TCRdb to 2020 to 2021). Study-level background: Samples from collaborators originated in the United States, Italy and Spain and spanned both the acute and convalescent phases of COVID-19. The dataset comprised deeply sampled blood TCRbeta repertoires from subjects exposed to, actively infected with, or recovered from COVID-19. The samples were drawn from the first 160 participants of the ongoing ImmuneRACE study and from 950 to 1,500 subjects provided by 6 global collaborators. The repertoires were released in a freely available public database meant as a resource for research on the immune response to SARS-CoV-2. The material from the prospective study consisted of cDNA or gDNA derived from T cells, B-cell-depleted T cells, or PBMCs. A de-identified subject ID, COVID-19 status, age in years and sex were almost always included in the sample metadata. Where available, HLA class I and class II types were obtained from metadata supplied by the sample provider rather than from assay-based typing.

Broad study findings and their caveats: How much clinical and demographic metadata was included differed by source and by participant, and the metadata was provided uncurated.

The collaborating institutions used their own protocols to collect whole blood in K2EDTA tubes. For TCRbeta analysis, collaborators shipped samples in one of three forms: frozen whole blood, isolated PBMCs, or DNA extracted from either of those sample types. The immunoSEQ Assay, a bias-controlled multiplex PCR, was used to amplify TCRbeta CDR3 regions from genomic DNA. In the paper's pipeline: The number of nucleated cells in each sample was estimated from the amplification of reference gene primers within the assay. To quantify the absolute abundance of each unique TCRbeta CDR3 rearrangement, sequence reads were collapsed and filtered. Productive Simpson clonality was computed per sample as the square root of Simpson's diversity index over productive rearrangements. Entries here come from immuneACCESS through TCRdb and include only in-frame sequences with V and J called. Some clones fail to appear in such tables; in the studies checked, an unresolved V gene covers under half of the shortfall, and the cause of the remainder is unknown. That table furnishes V, J and clone size, whereas the DNA furnished D and trimming. Counted in this sample were about 98,000 clones; roughly 85% of them appeared once. Approximately 5% of the sample belongs to the ten largest clones.

Turning to this clone: What antigen it recognizes has not been identified. No base quality values were provided; no much bigger clone lies one nucleotide off.

The germline V gene (reference sequence) gives CDR1 as GTSNPN and CDR2 as SVGIG. From the cysteine up to the phenylalanine, the CDR3 has a length of 14 residues. Only the CDR3 region is kept as DNA, spanning 42 bases read in frame from base 1. Trimming costs V 5 bases and J 6 bases, and their ends lie 19 bases apart. Source material: peripheral blood. The TCR comes from a man between 65 and 85 years old with acute or convalescent COVID-19. Rearrangement joined TRBV30 to TRBJ1-2, with the identity of the D gene unclear. The CDR3 in this case is CAWVPSLGAHGYTF. The DNA is as follows: TGTGCCTGGGTCCCGTCATTGGGAGCTCATGGCTACACCTTC.